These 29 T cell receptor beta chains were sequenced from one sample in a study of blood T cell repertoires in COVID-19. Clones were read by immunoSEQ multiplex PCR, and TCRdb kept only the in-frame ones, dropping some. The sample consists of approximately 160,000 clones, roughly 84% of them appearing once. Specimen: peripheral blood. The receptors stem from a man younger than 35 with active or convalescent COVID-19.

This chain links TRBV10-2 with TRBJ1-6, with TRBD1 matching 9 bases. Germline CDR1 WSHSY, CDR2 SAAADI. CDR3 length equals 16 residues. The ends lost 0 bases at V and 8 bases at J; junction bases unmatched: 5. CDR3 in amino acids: CASSESWDRVYSPLHF. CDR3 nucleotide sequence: TGCGCCAGCAGTGAGTCGTGGGACAGGGTATATTCACCCCTCCACTTT.

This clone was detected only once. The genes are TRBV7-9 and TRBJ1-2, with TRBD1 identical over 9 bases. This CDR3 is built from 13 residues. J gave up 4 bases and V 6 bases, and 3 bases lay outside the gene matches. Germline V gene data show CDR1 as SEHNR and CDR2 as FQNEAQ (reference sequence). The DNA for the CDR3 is TGTGCCAGCAGGGAACAGGGGGCCTATGGCTACACCTTC. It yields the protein CASREQGAYGYTF.

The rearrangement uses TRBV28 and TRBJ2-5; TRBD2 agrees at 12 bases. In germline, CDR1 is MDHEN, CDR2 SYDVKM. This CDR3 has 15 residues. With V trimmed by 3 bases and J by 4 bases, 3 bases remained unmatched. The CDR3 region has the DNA TGTGCCAGCAGTTTGCAACTAGCGGGAGGAGAGACCCAGTACTTC. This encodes CASSLQLAGGETQYF. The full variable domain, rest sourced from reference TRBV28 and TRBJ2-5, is DVKVTQSSRYLVKRTGEKVFLECVQDMDHENMFWYRQDPGLGLRLIYFSYDVKMKEKGDIPEGYSVSREKKERFSLILESASTNQTSMYLCASSLQLAGGETQYFGPGTRLLVL.

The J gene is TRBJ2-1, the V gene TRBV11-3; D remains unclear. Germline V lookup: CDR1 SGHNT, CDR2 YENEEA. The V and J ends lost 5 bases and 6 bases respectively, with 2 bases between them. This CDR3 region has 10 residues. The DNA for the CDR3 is TGTGCCAGCAGCCTCAATGAGCAGTTCTTC. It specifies CASSLNEQFF.

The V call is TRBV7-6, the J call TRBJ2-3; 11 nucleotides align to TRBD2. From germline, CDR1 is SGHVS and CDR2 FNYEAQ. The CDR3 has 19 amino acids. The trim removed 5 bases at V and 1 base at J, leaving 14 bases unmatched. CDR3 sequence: CASSPSLPSGRLGTDTQYF. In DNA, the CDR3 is TGTGCCAGCAGCCCGAGCCTCCCTAGCGGGAGGCTGGGCACAGATACGCAGTATTTT.

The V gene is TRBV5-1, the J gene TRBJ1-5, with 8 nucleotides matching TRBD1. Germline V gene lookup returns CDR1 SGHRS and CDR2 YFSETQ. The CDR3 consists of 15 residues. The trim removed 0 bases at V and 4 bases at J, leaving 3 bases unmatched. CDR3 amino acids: CASSLGQGQNQPQHF. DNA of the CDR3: TGCGCCAGCAGCTTGGGACAGGGGCAAAATCAGCCCCAGCATTTT.

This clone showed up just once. CDR3 bases: TGTGCCAGCAGTTACGAGCGGGAGGATCGAAATGAGCAGTTCTTC. Residues: CASSYEREDRNEQFF. This sequence joins TRBV6-2 or TRBV6-3 and TRBJ2-1; 9 positions agree with TRBD2. Germline values: CDR1 MNHEY, CDR2 SVGEGT. J lost 7 bases, V lost 2 bases, and 6 bases had no gene match. The CDR3 consists of 15 residues.

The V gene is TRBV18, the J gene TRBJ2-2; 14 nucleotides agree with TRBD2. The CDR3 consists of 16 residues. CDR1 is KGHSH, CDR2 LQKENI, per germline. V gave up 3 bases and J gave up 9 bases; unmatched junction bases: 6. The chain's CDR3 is CASSPSGTSGSRELFF. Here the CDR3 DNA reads TGTGCCAGCTCACCCTCGGGGACTAGCGGGAGCCGGGAGCTGTTTTTT.

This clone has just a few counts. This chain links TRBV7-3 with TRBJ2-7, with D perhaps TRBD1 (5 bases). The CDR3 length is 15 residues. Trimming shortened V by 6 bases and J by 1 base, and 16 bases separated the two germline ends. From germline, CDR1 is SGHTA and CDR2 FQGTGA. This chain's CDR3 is CASSLFPQDSYEQYF. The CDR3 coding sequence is TGTGCCAGCAGTTTGTTCCCACAGGATTCCTACGAGCAGTACTTC.

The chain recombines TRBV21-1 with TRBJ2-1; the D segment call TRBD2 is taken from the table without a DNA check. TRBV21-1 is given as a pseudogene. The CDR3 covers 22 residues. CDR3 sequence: CASSKIQQTSGRANKDYNEQFF. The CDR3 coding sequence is TGTGCCAGCAGCAAAATACAACAGACTAGCGGGAGGGCAAATAAGGATTACAATGAGCAGTTCTTC.

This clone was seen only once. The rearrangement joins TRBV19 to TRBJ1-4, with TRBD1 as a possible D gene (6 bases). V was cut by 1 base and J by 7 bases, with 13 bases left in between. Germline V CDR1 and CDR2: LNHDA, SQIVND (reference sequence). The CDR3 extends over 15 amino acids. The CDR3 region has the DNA TGTGCCAGTAGTATAGTTGTACAGGGCGTTGAAAAACTGTTTTTT. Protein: CASSIVVQGVEKLFF.

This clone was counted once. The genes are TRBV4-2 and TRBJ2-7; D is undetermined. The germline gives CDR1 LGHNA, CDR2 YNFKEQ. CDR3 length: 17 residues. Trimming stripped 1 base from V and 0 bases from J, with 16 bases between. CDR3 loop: CASSQGIGQVYSYEQYF. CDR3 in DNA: TGTGCCAGCAGCCAAGGTATTGGGCAGGTTTACTCCTACGAGCAGTACTTC.

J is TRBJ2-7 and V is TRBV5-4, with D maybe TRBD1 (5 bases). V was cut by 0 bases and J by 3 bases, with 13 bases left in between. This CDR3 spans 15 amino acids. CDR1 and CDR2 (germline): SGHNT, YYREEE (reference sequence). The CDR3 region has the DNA TGTGCCAGCAGCTTGGGGGGCAGCCTTTACTACGAGCAGTACTTC. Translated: CASSLGGSLYYEQYF.

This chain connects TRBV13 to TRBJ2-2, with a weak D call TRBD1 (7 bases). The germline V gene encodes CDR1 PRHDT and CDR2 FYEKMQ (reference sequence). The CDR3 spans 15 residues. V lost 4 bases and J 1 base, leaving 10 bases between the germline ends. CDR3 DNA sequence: TGTGCCAGCAGCTCCCAGGGGGGGAACACCGGGGAGCTGTTTTTT. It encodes CASSSQGGNTGELFF.

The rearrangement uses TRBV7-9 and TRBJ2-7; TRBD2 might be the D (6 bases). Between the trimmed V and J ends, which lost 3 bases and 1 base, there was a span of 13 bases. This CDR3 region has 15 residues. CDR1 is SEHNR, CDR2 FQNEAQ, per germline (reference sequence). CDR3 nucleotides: TGTGCCAGCAGCTTTGAACTAGCAGCTTCCTACGAGCAGTACTTC. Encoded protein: CASSFELAASYEQYF.

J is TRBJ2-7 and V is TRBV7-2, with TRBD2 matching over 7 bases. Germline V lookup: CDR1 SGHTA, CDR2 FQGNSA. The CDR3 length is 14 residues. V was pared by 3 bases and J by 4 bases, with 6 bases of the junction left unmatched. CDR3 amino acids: CASSFFAGEYEQYF. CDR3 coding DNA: TGTGCCAGCAGCTTCTTTGCGGGAGAATACGAGCAGTACTTC.

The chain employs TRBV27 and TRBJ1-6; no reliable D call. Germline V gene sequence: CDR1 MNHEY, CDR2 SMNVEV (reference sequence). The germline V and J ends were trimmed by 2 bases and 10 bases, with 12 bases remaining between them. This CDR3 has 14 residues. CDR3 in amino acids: CASSLGQKGSPLHF. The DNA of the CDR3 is TGTGCCAGCAGTTTAGGGCAGAAAGGCTCACCCCTCCACTTT.

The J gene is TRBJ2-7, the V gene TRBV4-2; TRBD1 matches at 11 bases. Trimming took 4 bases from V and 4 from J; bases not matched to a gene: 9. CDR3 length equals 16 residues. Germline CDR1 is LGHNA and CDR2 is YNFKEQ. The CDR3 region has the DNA TGTGCCAGCAGCCTCAGGAGGGGGACAGGGGGTTACGAGCAGTACTTC. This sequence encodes CASSLRRGTGGYEQYF.

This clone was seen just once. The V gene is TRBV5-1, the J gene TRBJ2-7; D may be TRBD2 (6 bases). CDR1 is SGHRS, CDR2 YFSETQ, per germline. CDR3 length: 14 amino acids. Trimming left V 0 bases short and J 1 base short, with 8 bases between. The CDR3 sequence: CASSLVSGSYEQYF. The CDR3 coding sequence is TGCGCCAGCAGCTTGGTAAGCGGGTCCTACGAGCAGTACTTC.

CDR3 protein: CASSFTGAQETQYF. In nucleotides, the CDR3 is TGTGCCAGCAGTTTCACAGGGGCCCAAGAGACCCAGTACTTC. This chain links TRBV28 with TRBJ2-5, with 7 positions matching TRBD1. The germline CDR1 and CDR2 sequences are MDHEN and SYDVKM. The CDR3 runs to 14 residues. The J segment lost 1 base and the V segment lost 3 bases, leaving 2 bases of the junction unmatched. Full variable domain (rest looked up from reference TRBV28 and TRBJ2-5): DVKVTQSSRYLVKRTGEKVFLECVQDMDHENMFWYRQDPGLGLRLIYFSYDVKMKEKGDIPEGYSVSREKKERFSLILESASTNQTSMYLCASSFTGAQETQYFGPGTRLLVL.

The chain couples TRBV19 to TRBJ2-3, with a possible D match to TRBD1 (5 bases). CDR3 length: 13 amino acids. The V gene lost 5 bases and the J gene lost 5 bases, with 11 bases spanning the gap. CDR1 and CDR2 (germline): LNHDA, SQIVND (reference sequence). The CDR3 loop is CASSSLGVDTQYF. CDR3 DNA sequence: TGTGCCAGTAGTTCCCTAGGGGTAGATACGCAGTATTTT.

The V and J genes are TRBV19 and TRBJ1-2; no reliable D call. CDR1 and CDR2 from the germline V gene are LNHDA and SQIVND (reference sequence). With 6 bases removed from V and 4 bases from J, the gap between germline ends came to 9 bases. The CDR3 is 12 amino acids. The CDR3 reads CASRDGLYGYTF. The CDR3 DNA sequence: TGTGCCAGTAGGGACGGACTCTATGGCTACACCTTC.

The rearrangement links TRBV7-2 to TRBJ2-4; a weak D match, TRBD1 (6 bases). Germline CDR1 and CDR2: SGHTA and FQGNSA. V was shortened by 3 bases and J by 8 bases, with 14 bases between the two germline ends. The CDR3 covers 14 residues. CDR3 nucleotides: TGTGCCAGCAGCTTTGGTACAGGGAGCCACATTCAGTACTTC. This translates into CASSFGTGSHIQYF.

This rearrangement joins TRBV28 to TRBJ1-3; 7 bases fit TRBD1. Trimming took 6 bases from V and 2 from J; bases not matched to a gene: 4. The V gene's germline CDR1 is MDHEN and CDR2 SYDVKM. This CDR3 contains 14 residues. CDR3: CASRTQGTGNTIYF. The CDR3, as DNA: TGTGCCAGCAGGACACAGGGGACTGGAAACACCATATATTTT.

This CDR3 reads CASTLPGTAHYGYTF. CDR3 nucleotide sequence: TGTGCCAGCACCCTCCCAGGAACAGCTCACTATGGCTACACCTTC. V and J are TRBV6-6 and TRBJ1-2; D unclear. This CDR3 is built from 15 residues. Germline V CDR1 and CDR2: MNHNY, SVGAGI (reference sequence). The V end lost 7 bases, the J end lost 3 bases, and 18 bases lay between the germline ends.

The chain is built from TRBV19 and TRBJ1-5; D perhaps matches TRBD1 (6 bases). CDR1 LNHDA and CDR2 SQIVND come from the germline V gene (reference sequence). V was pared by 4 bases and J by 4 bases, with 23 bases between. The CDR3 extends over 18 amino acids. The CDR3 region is CASSTRDKGNRLNQPQHF. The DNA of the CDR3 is TGTGCCAGTAGTACCCGGGACAAAGGCAATCGTTTGAATCAGCCCCAGCATTTT.

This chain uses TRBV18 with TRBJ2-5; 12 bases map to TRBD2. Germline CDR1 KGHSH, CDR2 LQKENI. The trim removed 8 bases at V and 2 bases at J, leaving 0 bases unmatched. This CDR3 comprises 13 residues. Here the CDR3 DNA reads TGTGCCAGCGGACTAGCGGGACAAGAGACCCAGTACTTC. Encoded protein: CASGLAGQETQYF.

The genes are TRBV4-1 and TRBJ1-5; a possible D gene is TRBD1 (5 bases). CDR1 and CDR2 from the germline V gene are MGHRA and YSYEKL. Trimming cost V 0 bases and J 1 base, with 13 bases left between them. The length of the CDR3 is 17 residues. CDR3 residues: CASSQDRWGVSNQPQHF. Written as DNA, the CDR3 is TGCGCCAGCAGCCAAGACCGGTGGGGGGTGAGCAATCAGCCCCAGCATTTT.

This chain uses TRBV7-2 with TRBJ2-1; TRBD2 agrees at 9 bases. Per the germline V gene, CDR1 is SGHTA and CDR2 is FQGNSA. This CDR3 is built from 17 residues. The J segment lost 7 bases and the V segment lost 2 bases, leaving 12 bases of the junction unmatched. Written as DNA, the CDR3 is TGTGCCAGCAGCTTAAGGCCTCTAGCGGGAAGAGGGAATGAGCAGTTCTTC. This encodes CASSLRPLAGRGNEQFF.